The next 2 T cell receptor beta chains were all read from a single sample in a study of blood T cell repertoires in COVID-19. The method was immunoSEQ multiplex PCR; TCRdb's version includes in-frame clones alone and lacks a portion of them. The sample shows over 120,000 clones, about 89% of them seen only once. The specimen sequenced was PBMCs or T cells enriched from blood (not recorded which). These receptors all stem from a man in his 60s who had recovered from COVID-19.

The CDR3 sequence: CASRQGFSDSPLHF. The CDR3 DNA follows: TGTGCCAGCAGACAGGGTTTCTCCGACTCACCCCTCCACTTT. The V gene is TRBV6-5, the J gene TRBJ1-6; D is perhaps TRBD1 (6 bases). Germline CDR1 MNHEY, CDR2 SVGAGI. V shed 6 bases and J shed 10 bases, with 16 bases lying between them. CDR3 length: 14 residues.

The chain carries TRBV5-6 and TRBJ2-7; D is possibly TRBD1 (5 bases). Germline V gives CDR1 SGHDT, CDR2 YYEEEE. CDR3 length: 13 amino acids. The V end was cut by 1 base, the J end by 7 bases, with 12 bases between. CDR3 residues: CASSLLGVGEQYF. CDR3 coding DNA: TGTGCCAGCAGCTTGCTAGGGGTAGGGGAGCAGTACTTC.